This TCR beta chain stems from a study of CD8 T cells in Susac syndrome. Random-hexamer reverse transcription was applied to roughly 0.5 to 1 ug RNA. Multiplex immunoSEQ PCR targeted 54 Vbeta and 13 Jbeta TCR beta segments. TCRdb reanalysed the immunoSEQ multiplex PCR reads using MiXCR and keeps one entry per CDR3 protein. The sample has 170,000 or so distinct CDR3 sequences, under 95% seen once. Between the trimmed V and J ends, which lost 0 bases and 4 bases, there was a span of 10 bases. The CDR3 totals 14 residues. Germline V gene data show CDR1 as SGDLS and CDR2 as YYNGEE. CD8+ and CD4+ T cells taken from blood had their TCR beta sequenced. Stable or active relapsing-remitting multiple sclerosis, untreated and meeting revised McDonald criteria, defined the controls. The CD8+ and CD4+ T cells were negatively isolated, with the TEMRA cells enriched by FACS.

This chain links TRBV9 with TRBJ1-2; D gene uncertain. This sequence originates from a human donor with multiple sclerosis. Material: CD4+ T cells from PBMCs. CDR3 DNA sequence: TGTGCCAGCAGCGTAGTAGCACAGAGCTATGGCTACACCTTC. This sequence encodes CASSVVAQSYGYTF.